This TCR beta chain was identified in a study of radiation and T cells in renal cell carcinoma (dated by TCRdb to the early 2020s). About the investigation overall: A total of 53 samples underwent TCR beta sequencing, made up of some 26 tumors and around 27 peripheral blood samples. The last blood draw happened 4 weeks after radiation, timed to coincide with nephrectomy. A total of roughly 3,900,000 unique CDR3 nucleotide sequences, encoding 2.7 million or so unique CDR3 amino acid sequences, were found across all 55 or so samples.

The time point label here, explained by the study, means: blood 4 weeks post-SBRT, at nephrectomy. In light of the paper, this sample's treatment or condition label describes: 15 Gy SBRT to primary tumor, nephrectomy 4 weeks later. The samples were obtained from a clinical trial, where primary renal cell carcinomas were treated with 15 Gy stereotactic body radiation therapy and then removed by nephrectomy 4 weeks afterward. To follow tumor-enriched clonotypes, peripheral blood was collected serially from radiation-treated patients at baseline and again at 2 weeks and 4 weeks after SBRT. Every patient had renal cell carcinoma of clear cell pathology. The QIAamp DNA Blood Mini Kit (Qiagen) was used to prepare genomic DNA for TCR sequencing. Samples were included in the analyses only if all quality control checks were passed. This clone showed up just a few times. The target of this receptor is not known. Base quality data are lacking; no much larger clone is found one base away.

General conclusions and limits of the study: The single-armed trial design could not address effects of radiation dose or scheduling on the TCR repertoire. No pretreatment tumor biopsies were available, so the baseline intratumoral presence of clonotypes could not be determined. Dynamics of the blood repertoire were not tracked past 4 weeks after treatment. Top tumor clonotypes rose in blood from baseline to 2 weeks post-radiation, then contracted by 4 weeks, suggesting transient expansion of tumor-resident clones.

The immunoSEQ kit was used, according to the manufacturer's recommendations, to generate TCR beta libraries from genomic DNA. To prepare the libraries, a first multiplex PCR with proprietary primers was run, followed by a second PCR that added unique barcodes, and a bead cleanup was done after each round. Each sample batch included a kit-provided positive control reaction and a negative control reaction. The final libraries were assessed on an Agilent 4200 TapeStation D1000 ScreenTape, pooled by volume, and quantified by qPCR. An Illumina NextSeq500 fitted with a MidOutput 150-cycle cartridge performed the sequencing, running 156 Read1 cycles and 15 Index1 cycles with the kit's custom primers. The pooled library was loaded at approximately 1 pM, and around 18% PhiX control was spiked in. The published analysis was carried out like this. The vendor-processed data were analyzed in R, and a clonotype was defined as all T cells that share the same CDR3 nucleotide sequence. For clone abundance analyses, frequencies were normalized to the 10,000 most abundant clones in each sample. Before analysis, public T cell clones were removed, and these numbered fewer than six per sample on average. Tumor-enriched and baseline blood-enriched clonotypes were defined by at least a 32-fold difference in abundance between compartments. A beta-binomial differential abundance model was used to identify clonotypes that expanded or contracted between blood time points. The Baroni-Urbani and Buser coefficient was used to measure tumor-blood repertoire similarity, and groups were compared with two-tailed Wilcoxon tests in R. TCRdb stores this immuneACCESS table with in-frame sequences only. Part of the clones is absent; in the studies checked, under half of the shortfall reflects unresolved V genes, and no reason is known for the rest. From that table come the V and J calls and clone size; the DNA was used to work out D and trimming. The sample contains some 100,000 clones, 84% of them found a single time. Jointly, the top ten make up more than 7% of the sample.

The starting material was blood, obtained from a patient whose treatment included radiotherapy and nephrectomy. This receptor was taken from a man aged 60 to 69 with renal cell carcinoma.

The DNA sequence reads TGTGCCACCTTTAGGGAGGTTGCCTACGAGCAGTACTTC. It codes for CATFREVAYEQYF. The sequence joins TRBV6-1 to TRBJ2-7; a tentative D call is TRBD2 (6 bases match). A distance of 15 bases separates the germline ends of V and J, which lose 10 bases and 2 bases respectively. The germline V gene provides CDR1 MNHNS and CDR2 SASEGT. CDR3 length: 13 amino acids, cysteine to phenylalanine. The CDR3 DNA has 39 bases and is translated from base 1.